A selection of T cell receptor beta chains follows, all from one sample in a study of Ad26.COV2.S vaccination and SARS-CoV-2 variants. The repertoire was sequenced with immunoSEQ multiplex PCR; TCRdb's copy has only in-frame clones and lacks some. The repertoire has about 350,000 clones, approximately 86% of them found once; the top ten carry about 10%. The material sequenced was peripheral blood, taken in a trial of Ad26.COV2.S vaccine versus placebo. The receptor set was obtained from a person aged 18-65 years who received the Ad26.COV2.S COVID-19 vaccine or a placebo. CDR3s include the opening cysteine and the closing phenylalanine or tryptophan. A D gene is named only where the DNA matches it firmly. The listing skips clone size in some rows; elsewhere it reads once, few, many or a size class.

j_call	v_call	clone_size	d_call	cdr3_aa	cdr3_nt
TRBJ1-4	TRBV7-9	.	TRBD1	CASSIGLRDRDEKLFF	TGTGCCAGCAGCATTGGACTCCGGGACAGAGATGAAAAACTGTTTTTT
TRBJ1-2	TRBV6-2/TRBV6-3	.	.	CASSPDSLYGYTF	TGTGCCAGCAGCCCGGACAGCCTCTATGGCTACACCTTC
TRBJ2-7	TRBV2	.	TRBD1	CASSVPPGQGPYEQYF	TGTGCCAGCAGTGTCCCCCCGGGACAGGGTCCCTACGAGCAGTACTTC
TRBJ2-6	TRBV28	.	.	CASSVPGANVLTF	TGTGCCAGCAGTGTGCCTGGGGCCAACGTCCTGACTTTC
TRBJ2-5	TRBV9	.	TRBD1	CASSVGTGAKPETQYF	TGTGCCAGCAGCGTGGGGACAGGGGCCAAACCGGAGACCCAGTACTTC
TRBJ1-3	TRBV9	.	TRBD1	CASRGTASGNTIYF	TGTGCCAGCAGGGGGACAGCCTCTGGAAACACCATATATTTT
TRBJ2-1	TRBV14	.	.	CASSPLGGGVFNEQFF	TGTGCCAGCAGCCCTCTAGGAGGGGGGGTTTTCAATGAGCAGTTCTTC
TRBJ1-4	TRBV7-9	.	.	CASSGRVLGKLFF	TGTGCCAGCAGCGGTAGGGTGCTAGGAAAACTGTTTTTT
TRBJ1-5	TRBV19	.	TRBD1	CASKSGQGVNQPQHF	TGTGCCAGTAAGTCGGGACAGGGGGTCAATCAGCCCCAGCATTTT
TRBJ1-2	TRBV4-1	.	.	CASSQDQGWRTVDGYTF	TGCGCCAGCAGCCAAGATCAGGGGTGGCGGACGGTCGATGGCTACACCTTC
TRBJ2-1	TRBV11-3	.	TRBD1	CASSLEHPFETGELGNEQFF	TGTGCCAGCAGCTTAGAGCATCCCTTCGAGACAGGGGAATTAGGCAATGAGCAGTTCTTC
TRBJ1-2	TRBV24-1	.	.	CATSPRGREFYGYTF	TGTGCCACCAGCCCGCGAGGCAGGGAGTTCTATGGCTACACCTTC
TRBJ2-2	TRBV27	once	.	CASSFGANTGELFF	TGTGCCAGCAGTTTCGGAGCGAACACCGGGGAGCTGTTTTTT
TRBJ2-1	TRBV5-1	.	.	CASSLGGTAYNEQFF	TGCGCCAGCAGCTTGGGCGGGACGGCCTACAATGAGCAGTTCTTC
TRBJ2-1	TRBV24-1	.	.	CATSEVYNEQFF	TGTGCCACCAGTGAAGTCTACAATGAGCAGTTCTTC
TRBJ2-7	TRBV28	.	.	CATGLQIPYEQYF	TGTGCCACCGGCCTACAGATACCCTACGAGCAGTACTTC
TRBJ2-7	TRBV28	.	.	CASRTGQHTDEQYF	TGTGCCAGCAGAACGGGACAACACACCGACGAGCAGTACTTC
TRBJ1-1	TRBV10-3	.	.	CAISESKDNTEAFF	TGTGCCATCAGTGAGTCAAAGGACAACACTGAAGCTTTCTTT
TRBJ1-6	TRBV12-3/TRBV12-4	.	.	CASSFSDSPLHF	TGTGCCAGCAGTTTTTCCGATTCACCCCTCCACTTT
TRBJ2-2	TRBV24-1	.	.	CATSDPLSGDAYTGELFF	TGTGCCACCAGTGACCCCCTCTCGGGGGACGCATACACCGGGGAGCTGTTTTTT
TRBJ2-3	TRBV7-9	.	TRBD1	CASSRAFGQDNTQYF	TGTGCCAGCAGCCGTGCTTTCGGACAGGATAATACGCAGTATTTT
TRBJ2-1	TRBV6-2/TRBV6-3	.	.	CASSYPKEQFF	TGTGCCAGCAGTTACCCAAAGGAGCAGTTCTTC
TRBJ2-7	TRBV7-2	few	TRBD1	CASSTDRGPYEQYF	TGTGCCAGCAGCACGGACAGGGGACCCTACGAGCAGTACTTC
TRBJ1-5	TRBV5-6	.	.	CASSLPNQPQHF	TGTGCCAGCAGCCTTCCCAATCAGCCCCAGCATTTT
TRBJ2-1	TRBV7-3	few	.	CASSQGVNNEQFF	TGTGCCAGCAGCCAAGGGGTTAACAATGAGCAGTTCTTC
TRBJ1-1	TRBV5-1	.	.	CASSPAGRNTEAFF	TGCGCCAGCAGCCCCGCTGGGAGGAACACTGAAGCTTTCTTT
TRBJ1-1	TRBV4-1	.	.	CASSQDSRLEAFF	TGCGCCAGCAGCCAAGACTCTCGCCTTGAAGCTTTCTTT
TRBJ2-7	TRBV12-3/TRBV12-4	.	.	CASSSRLNYEQYF	TGTGCCAGCAGTTCTAGACTGAACTACGAGCAGTACTTC
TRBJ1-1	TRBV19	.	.	CASSIPLDIYPDHTEAFF	TGTGCCAGTAGTATACCCTTGGACATCTATCCGGACCACACTGAAGCTTTCTTT
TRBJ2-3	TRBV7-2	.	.	CASSFFTDTQYF	TGTGCCAGCAGCTTTTTCACAGATACGCAGTATTTT
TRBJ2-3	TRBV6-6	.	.	CASSSRLARSTDTQYF	TGTGCCAGCAGTTCCCGGCTAGCGCGGAGCACAGATACGCAGTATTTT